The entry that follows covers one T cell receptor beta chain sequence. CDR3 size: 17 residues. V shed 1 base and J 7 bases; nucleotides not matched to a gene: 10. CDR1 and CDR2 from the germline V gene are MGHRA and YSYEKL. The sample is drawn from a study of blood T cell repertoires in COVID-19. In the study overall: Researchers got acute and convalescent COVID-19 samples from the United States, Italy and Spain. PBMCs, B-cell-depleted T cells, or T cells provided the cDNA or gDNA that made up the material.

Profiling relied on immunoSEQ multiplex PCR, and the TCRdb table lists in-frame clones only, not all of them. The table has about 200,000 clones, roughly 90% seen once. The chain uses TRBV4-1 and TRBJ2-1; 10 nucleotides line up with TRBD2. This receptor was identified in a woman aged 25 to 45 with acute COVID-19. The specimen sequenced was PBMCs or T cells enriched from blood (not recorded which). CDR3 nucleotides: TGCGCCAGCAGCCAAGCCCCCCCTAGCGGGGGATGGAATGAGCAGTTCTTC. It translates to CASSQAPPSGGWNEQFF.